Listed here are 27 T cell receptor beta chains from one sample, sequenced in a study of CD8 T cells in Susac syndrome. Random hexamers primed reverse transcription of 0.5 to 1 ug RNA. Via MiXCR, TCRdb re-called the immunoSEQ multiplex PCR reads, giving one row per CDR3 protein. The profile covers about 150,000 distinct CDR3 sequences, with around 95% appearing a single time and 0.15% taken by the ten largest. Source material: CD8+ T cells from PBMCs. These TCRs come from a human donor with multiple sclerosis.

This clonotype came up once. The chain has TRBV20-1 and TRBJ2-1; 10 bases line up with TRBD2. Trimming removed 8 bases from V and 2 bases from J; junction bases left unmatched: 3. The V gene's germline CDR1 is DFQATT and CDR2 SNEGSKA (reference sequence). The CDR3 runs 13 residues. The DNA for the CDR3 is TGCAGTCATAGCGGGGGGACCTACAATGAGCAGTTCTTC. It codes for CSHSGGTYNEQFF.

This sequence joins TRBV30 and TRBJ2-5, with TRBD2 matching over 8 bases. Germline V gene lookup returns CDR1 GTSNPN and CDR2 SVGIG (reference sequence). J gave up 4 bases and V 4 bases, and 5 bases lay outside the gene matches. This CDR3 has 13 amino acids. CDR3 protein: CAWIGRGPETQYF. As DNA, the CDR3 is TGTGCCTGGATCGGGAGGGGCCCAGAGACCCAGTACTTC.

This rearrangement joins TRBV30 to TRBJ1-2; TRBD1 matches at 7 bases. Germline-derived CDR1 and CDR2 are GTSNPN and SVGIG (reference sequence). With 5 bases clipped from V and 2 bases from J, the junction kept 8 bases outside the gene matches. The CDR3 extends over 14 amino acids. Written as DNA, the CDR3 is TGTGCCTGGGGAGACGGGACAGCGAACTATGGCTACACCTTC. Encoded protein: CAWGDGTANYGYTF.

The rearrangement links TRBV7-8 to TRBJ2-7; D may be TRBD1 or TRBD2 (5 bases each). CDR1 SGHVS and CDR2 FQNEAQ come from the germline V gene. Deletions cut 1 base from V and 6 bases from J, with 13 bases between. The CDR3 covers 14 residues. CDR3 region: CASSLGGLGGEQYF. In DNA, the CDR3 is TGTGCCAGCAGCTTAGGGGGGTTAGGCGGCGAGCAGTACTTC.

J is TRBJ2-7 and V is TRBV12-3 or TRBV12-4, with D perhaps given as TRBD1 or TRBD2 (5 bases each). The ends were cut back, 5 bases at V and 3 bases at J, with 14 bases in the middle. There are 14 residues in the CDR3. The CDR3 coding sequence is TGTGCCAGCAGTACCGGGGACGTCGGCTACGAGCAGTACTTC. This codes for CASSTGDVGYEQYF.

The chain uses TRBV20-1 and TRBJ2-3; 8 bases align to TRBD2. Looked up from germline, CDR1 is DFQATT and CDR2 is SNEGSKA (reference sequence). The CDR3 is 15 residues long. The ends lost 6 bases at V and 1 base at J; junction bases unmatched: 9. This CDR3 is CSADGSGVGTDTQYF. In DNA form, the CDR3 reads TGCAGTGCGGACGGTAGCGGGGTCGGCACAGATACGCAGTATTTT.

The chain couples TRBV7-9 to TRBJ1-5, with D unclear. CDR1 is SEHNR and CDR2 is FQNEAQ in the germline V gene (reference sequence). The CDR3 covers 15 residues. V lost 4 bases, J lost 3 bases, and 13 bases lay in between. The CDR3 reads CASSSRLETNQPQHF. CDR3 DNA sequence: TGTGCCAGCAGCTCCCGATTGGAGACCAATCAGCCCCAGCATTTT.

The J gene is TRBJ2-5, the V gene TRBV20-1; D tentatively fits TRBD1 or TRBD2 (5 bases each). CDR1 is DFQATT, CDR2 SNEGSKA, per germline (reference sequence). V was cut by 3 bases and J by 7 bases, with 15 bases left in between. This CDR3 comprises 13 residues. DNA for the CDR3: TGCAGTGCTAGCGTAAACCCGGGACGGACCCAGTACTTC. Protein product: CSASVNPGRTQYF.

The V and J genes are TRBV14 and TRBJ2-3; tentatively, D is TRBD1 (5 bases). Deletions cut 0 bases from V and 5 bases from J, with 9 bases between. The CDR3 spans 14 residues. The V gene's germline CDR1 is SGHDN and CDR2 FVKESK. This CDR3 reads CASSQDSTEDTQYF. CDR3 bases: TGTGCCAGCAGCCAAGATTCGACAGAAGATACGCAGTATTTT. The variable domain in full, completed from reference TRBV14 and TRBJ2-3, reads EAGVTQFPSHSVIEKGQTVTLRCDPISGHDNLYWYRRVMGKEIKFLLHFVKESKQDESGMPNNRFLAERTGGTYSTLKVQPAELEDSGVYFCASSQDSTEDTQYFGPGTRLTVL.

Only one count was recorded for this clonotype. The rearrangement joins TRBV29-1 to TRBJ1-2, with unresolved D. This CDR3 contains 11 residues. Trimming took 7 bases from V and 3 from J, leaving 9 bases between them. From germline, CDR1 is SQVTM and CDR2 ANQGSEA. The DNA for the CDR3 is TGCAGCGCCGAGGAGGACTATGGCTACACCTTC. It is translated as CSAEEDYGYTF.

CDR3 DNA sequence: TGCAGTGCGACTGGGGCCGGGGGCTACACCTTC. This sequence encodes CSATGAGGYTF. The chain couples TRBV20-1 to TRBJ1-2; a weak D match, TRBD1 (5 bases). Deletions cut 6 bases from V and 8 bases from J, with 13 bases between. CDR1 and CDR2 (germline): DFQATT, SNEGSKA (reference sequence). The CDR3 has 11 amino acids.

The chain joins TRBV11-3 to TRBJ1-5; D is unclear. The germline V gene has CDR1 SGHNT and CDR2 YENEEA. Trimming shortened V by 1 base and J by 0 bases, and 13 bases separated the two germline ends. The CDR3 loop spans 17 amino acids. The CDR3 DNA sequence: TGTGCCAGCAGCTTAGGGCTTGGACGTTATAGCAATCAGCCCCAGCATTTT. This sequence encodes CASSLGLGRYSNQPQHF.

J is TRBJ2-7 and V is TRBV10-3, with 7 bases matching TRBD1. V lost 5 bases to trimming and J lost 5 bases; unmatched junction nucleotides: 12. The CDR3 is 15 residues long. The V gene's germline CDR1 is ENHRY and CDR2 SYGVKD. The CDR3 region is CAISSRQGPPHEQYV. CDR3 bases: TGTGCCATCAGTAGTCGACAGGGTCCCCCCCACGAGCAGTACGTC.

The rearrangement links TRBV20-1 to TRBJ2-1; no firm D call. Germline CDR1 is DFQATT and CDR2 is SNEGSKA (reference sequence). Trimming removed 3 bases at V and 2 bases at J, with 11 bases between. CDR3 size: 14 residues. In nucleotides, the CDR3 is TGCAGTGCTAGCCCCCCAGGTCCCTACAATGAGCAGTTCTTC. It encodes CSASPPGPYNEQFF.

This clonotype showed up just once. The chain links TRBV20-1 to TRBJ2-1; 15 nucleotides line up with TRBD2. Trimming at V came to 0 bases and at J to 4 bases, leaving 16 bases not matched to a gene. The CDR3 covers 21 residues. Germline CDR1 DFQATT, CDR2 SNEGSKA (reference sequence). CDR3 coding DNA: TGCAGTGCTAGAGATATTCCCCGGACTAGCGGGGGGGCAGGATATTACAATGAGCAGTTCTTC. Protein: CSARDIPRTSGGAGYYNEQFF.

The chain recombines TRBV11-1 with TRBJ2-5; 7 bases line up with TRBD1. J was trimmed by 0 bases and V by 5 bases; bases with no gene match: 9. This CDR3 contains 16 residues. Germline CDR1 is SGHAT and CDR2 is FQDESV (reference sequence). CDR3 nucleotide sequence: TGTGCCAGCAGCGCTTGGGACAGAGGGGACCAAGAGACCCAGTACTTC. Protein product: CASSAWDRGDQETQYF.

The chain links TRBV4-1 to TRBJ2-7; D not resolved. The germline V gene has CDR1 MGHRA and CDR2 YSYEKL. V was shortened by 2 bases and J by 1 base, with 18 bases between the two germline ends. The CDR3 is 17 amino acids. The CDR3 coding sequence is TGCGCCAGCAGCCAAACTTTACAGCCGCCTAGATCCTACGAGCAGTACTTC. It specifies CASSQTLQPPRSYEQYF.

The chain has TRBV20-1 and TRBJ2-7, with a possible D match to TRBD1 (6 bases). The V gene lost 4 bases and the J gene lost 2 bases, with 18 bases spanning the gap. The germline V gene encodes CDR1 DFQATT and CDR2 SNEGSKA (reference sequence). CDR3 length equals 15 residues. The CDR3, as DNA: TGCAGTGCTACCACATCTCAGGGGCTAGCCTACGAGCAGTACTTC. The encoded protein is CSATTSQGLAYEQYF.

The chain carries TRBV27 and TRBJ2-3; 9 positions match TRBD2. V lost 0 bases to trimming and J lost 6 bases; unmatched junction nucleotides: 7. Germline V CDR1 and CDR2: MNHEY, SMNVEV (reference sequence). The CDR3 has 16 amino acids. The CDR3 DNA reads as TGTGCCAGCAGTTTATCACCGGGACTAGCCGGGGATACGCAGTATTTT. The encoded protein is CASSLSPGLAGDTQYF.

This chain links TRBV30 with TRBJ2-2; D uncertain. V was pared by 5 bases and J by 8 bases, with 6 bases between. The CDR3 has 10 amino acids. Germline CDR1 and CDR2: GTSNPN and SVGIG (reference sequence). CDR3 residues: CAWDEGELFF. The CDR3 nucleotides are TGTGCCTGGGACGAGGGGGAGCTGTTTTTT. Using reference TRBV30 and TRBJ2-2 for the parts outside the CDR3, the full variable domain is SQTIHQWPATLVQPVGSPLSLECTVEGTSNPNLYWYRQAAGRGLQLLFYSVGIGQISSEVPQNLSASRPQDRQFILSSKKLLLSDSGFYLCAWDEGELFFGEGSRLTVL.

In its sample, this clonotype was seen once. V and J are TRBV6-5 and TRBJ2-1; 7 positions agree with TRBD2. After removal of 2 bases from V and 0 bases from J, the junction contained 1 base not matched to a gene. The length of the CDR3 is 15 residues. Germline CDR1 reads MNHEY; CDR2 reads SVGAGI. In DNA form, the CDR3 reads TGTGCCAGCAGTTACGGCGGGGGCTCCTACAATGAGCAGTTCTTC. Encoded protein: CASSYGGGSYNEQFF.

The rearrangement joins TRBV15 to TRBJ2-5; D remains unclear. This CDR3 comprises 14 residues. Trimming stripped 0 bases from V and 1 base from J, with 6 bases between. Germline CDR1 LNHNV, CDR2 YYDKDF (reference sequence). CDR3 in amino acids: CATSREWGQETQYF. The DNA for the CDR3 is TGTGCCACCAGCAGAGAGTGGGGCCAAGAGACCCAGTACTTC.

In this sample, this clonotype turned up once. The rearrangement joins TRBV12-3 or TRBV12-4 to TRBJ2-7; 9 nucleotides match TRBD1. V lost 8 bases to trimming and J lost 2 bases; unmatched junction nucleotides: 4. The CDR3 has 13 amino acids. CDR3 residues: CASLGTGTYEQYF. CDR3 coding DNA: TGTGCCAGCCTAGGGACAGGGACCTACGAGCAGTACTTC.

The CDR3, as DNA: TGTGCCAGTAGTATCGGCCAGTCTAACTATGGCTACACCTTC. It translates to CASSIGQSNYGYTF. The gene calls are TRBV19 and TRBJ1-2, with D uncertain. CDR3 size: 14 residues. Germline loops: CDR1 LNHDA, CDR2 SQIVND (reference sequence). The germline V and J ends were trimmed by 3 bases and 0 bases, with 8 bases remaining between them.

The rearrangement links TRBV30 to TRBJ2-7; 11 bases match TRBD2. Trimming at V came to 6 bases and at J to 3 bases, leaving 4 bases not matched to a gene. The CDR3 totals 13 residues. Germline CDR1 reads GTSNPN; CDR2 reads SVGIG (reference sequence). Written as DNA, the CDR3 is TGTGCCTGCCTAGCGGGGGGTAACTACGAGCAGTACGTC. This sequence encodes CACLAGGNYEQYV.

The rearrangement links TRBV7-9 to TRBJ2-4; D possibly corresponds to TRBD2 (5 bases). Germline values: CDR1 SEHNR, CDR2 FQNEAQ (reference sequence). This CDR3 spans 13 amino acids. Between the trimmed V and J ends, which lost 8 bases and 6 bases, there was a span of 14 bases. The CDR3 reads CASGSTGLNIQYF. For the CDR3, the DNA is TGTGCCAGCGGTTCCACGGGGTTAAACATTCAGTACTTC. The variable domain in full, completed from reference TRBV7-9 and TRBJ2-4, reads DTGVSQNPRHKITKRGQNVTFRCDPISEHNRLYWYRQTLGQGPEFLTYFQNEAQLEKSRLLSDRFSAERPKGSFSTLEIQRTEQGDSAMYLCASGSTGLNIQYFGAGTRLSVL.

The chain combines TRBV14 with TRBJ2-7; the match to TRBD1 covers 7 bases. The CDR3 runs 12 residues. J was trimmed by 7 bases and V by 4 bases; bases with no gene match: 4. Germline V gene data show CDR1 as SGHDN and CDR2 as FVKESK. The CDR3 is CASSRDRREQYV. The CDR3 DNA reads as TGTGCCAGCAGCCGGGACAGACGGGAGCAGTACGTC.